These T cell receptor beta chains were read from a single sample in a study of shared clonotypes between healthy human individuals. Repertoires were generated with immunoSEQ multiplex PCR, while TCRdb's copy carries only in-frame clones and drops some. The profile shows hundreds of thousands of clones, around 90% of them singletons. The specimen sequenced was naive CD8+ T cells sorted from blood. The source is a young man in good health. Both conserved end residues are part of each CDR3. D genes are given only for firm matches. For some rows the clone size is stated as once, few or many, or as a class when expanded; others skip it.

-	16	TRBV28	TRBD1	TRBJ2-7	TGTGCCAGCAGTGCTCCCGGGACAGCCTTCTCCTACGAGCAGTACTTC	CASSAPGTAFSYEQYF
-	12	TRBV6-5	TRBD1	TRBJ2-3	TGTGCCAGCGGACGACAGGGAGACACGCAGTATTTT	CASGRQGDTQYF
-	15	TRBV13	TRBD2	TRBJ2-7	TGTGCCAGCAGCTTTGGGGCTAGCGGAGAATACGAGCAGTACTTC	CASSFGASGEYEQYF
-	17	TRBV14	-	TRBJ2-7	TGTGCCAGCAGCCAAGAAAATAGGTTACTACAGGGCGACGAGCAGTACTTC	CASSQENRLLQGDEQYF
-	15	TRBV27	-	TRBJ2-2	TGTGCCAGCAGTTTCCGGACAGAAGACACCGGGGAGCTGTTTTTT	CASSFRTEDTGELFF
few	12	TRBV5-6	TRBD1	TRBJ1-2	TGTGCCAGCAGCCCGGGACAGTATGGCTACACCTTC	CASSPGQYGYTF
-	11	TRBV29-1	-	TRBJ2-1	TGCAGCGCCCGGGCCGACAATGAGCAGTTCTTC	CSARADNEQFF
once	16	TRBV7-3	TRBD1	TRBJ1-1	TGTGCCAGCAGCTTACATGGGACAGCACTGAACACTGAAGCTTTCTTT	CASSLHGTALNTEAFF
once	16	TRBV5-8	TRBD1	TRBJ2-7	TGTGCCAGCACCAACGCTGGGCAGGGGGATTTTTACGAGCAGTACTTC	CASTNAGQGDFYEQYF
-	14	TRBV7-9	-	TRBJ2-1	TGTGCCAGCAGCTTAGCGGACGGGATCGATGAGCAGTTCTTC	CASSLADGIDEQFF
-	16	TRBV7-2	TRBD2	TRBJ2-7	TGTGCCAGCAGCTTAGAGTTCCTAGCGGGGCCCTACGAGCAGTACTTC	CASSLEFLAGPYEQYF